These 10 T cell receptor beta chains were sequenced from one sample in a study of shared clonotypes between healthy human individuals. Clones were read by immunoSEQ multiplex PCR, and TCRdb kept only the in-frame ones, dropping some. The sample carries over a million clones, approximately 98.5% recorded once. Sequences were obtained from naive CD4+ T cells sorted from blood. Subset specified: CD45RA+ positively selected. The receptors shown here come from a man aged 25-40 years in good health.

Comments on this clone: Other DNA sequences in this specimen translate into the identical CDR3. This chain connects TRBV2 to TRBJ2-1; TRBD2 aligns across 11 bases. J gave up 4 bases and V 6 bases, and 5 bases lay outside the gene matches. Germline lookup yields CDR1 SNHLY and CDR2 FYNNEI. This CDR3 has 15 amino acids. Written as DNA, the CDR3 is TGTGCCAGCAGCGCCACTAGCGGGAGATACAATGAGCAGTTCTTC. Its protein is CASSATSGRYNEQFF.

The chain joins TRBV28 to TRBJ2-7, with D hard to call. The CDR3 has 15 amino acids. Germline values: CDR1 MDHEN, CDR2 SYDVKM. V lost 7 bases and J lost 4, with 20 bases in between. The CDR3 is CASTETADEDYEQYF. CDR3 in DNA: TGTGCCAGCACCGAAACTGCCGACGAGGATTACGAGCAGTACTTC.

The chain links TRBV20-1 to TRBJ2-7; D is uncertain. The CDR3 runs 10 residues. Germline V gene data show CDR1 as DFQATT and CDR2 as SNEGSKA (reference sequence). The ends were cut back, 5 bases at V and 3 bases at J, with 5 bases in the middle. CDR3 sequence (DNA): TGCAGTGCTGAGGACTACGAGCAGTACTTC. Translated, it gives CSAEDYEQYF.

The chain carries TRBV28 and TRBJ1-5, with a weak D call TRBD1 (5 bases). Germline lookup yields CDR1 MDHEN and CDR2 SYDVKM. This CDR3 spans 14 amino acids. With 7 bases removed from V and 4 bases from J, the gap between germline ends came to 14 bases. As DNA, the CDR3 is TGTGCCAGCATCTCCGGCAGGGAGAATCAGCCCCAGCATTTT. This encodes CASISGRENQPQHF.

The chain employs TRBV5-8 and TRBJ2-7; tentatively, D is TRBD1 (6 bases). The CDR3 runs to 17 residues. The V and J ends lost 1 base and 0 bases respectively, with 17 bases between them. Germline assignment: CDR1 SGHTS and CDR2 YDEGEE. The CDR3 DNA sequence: TGTGCCAGCAGCTTGCCATCACAGGGACCCAGCTCCTACGAGCAGTACTTC. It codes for CASSLPSQGPSSYEQYF. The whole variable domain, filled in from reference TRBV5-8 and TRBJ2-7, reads EAGVTQSPTHLIKTRGQQATLRCSPISGHTSVYWYQQALGLGLQFLLWYDEGEERNRGNFPPRFSGRQFPNYSSELNVNALELEDSALYLCASSLPSQGPSSYEQYFGPGTRLTVT.

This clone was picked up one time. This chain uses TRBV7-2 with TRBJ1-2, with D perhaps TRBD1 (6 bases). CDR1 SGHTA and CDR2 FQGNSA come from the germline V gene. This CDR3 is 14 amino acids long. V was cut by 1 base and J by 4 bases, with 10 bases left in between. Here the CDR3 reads CASSLVGTIYGYTF. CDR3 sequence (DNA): TGTGCCAGCAGCTTAGTTGGGACAATCTATGGCTACACCTTC.

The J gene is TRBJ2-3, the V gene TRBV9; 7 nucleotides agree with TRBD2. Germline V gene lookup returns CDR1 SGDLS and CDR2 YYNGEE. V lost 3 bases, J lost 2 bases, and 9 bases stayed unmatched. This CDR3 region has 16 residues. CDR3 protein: CASSGIAGPPTDTQYF. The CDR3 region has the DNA TGTGCCAGCAGCGGGATAGCGGGTCCACCCACAGATACGCAGTATTTT.

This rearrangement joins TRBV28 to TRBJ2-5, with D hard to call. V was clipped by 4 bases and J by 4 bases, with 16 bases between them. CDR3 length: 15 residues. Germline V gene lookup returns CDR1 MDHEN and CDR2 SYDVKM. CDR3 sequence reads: CASSSQFSYRETQYF. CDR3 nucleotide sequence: TGTGCCAGCAGTTCCCAATTTAGCTACCGAGAGACCCAGTACTTC.

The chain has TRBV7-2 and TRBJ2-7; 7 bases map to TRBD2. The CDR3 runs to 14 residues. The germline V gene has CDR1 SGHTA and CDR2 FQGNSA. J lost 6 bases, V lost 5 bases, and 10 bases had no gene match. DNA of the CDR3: TGTGCCAGCAGCCGCTTTGCGGGAGCGAGCGAGCAGTACTTC. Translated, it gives CASSRFAGASEQYF. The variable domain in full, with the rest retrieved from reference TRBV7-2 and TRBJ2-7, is GAGVSQSPSNKVTEKGKDVELRCDPISGHTALYWYRQSLGQGLEFLIYFQGNSAPDKSGLPSDRFSAERTGGSVSTLTIQRTQQEDSAVYLCASSRFAGASEQYFGPGTRLTVT.

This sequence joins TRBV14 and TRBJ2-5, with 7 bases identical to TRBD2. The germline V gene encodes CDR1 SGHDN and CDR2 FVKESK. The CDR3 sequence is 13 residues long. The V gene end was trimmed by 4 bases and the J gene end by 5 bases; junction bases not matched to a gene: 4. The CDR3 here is CASSLAGRETQYF. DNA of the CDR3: TGTGCCAGCAGCCTAGCGGGTCGGGAGACCCAGTACTTC. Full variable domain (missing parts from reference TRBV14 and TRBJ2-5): EAGVTQFPSHSVIEKGQTVTLRCDPISGHDNLYWYRRVMGKEIKFLLHFVKESKQDESGMPNNRFLAERTGGTYSTLKVQPAELEDSGVYFCASSLAGRETQYFGPGTRLLVL.